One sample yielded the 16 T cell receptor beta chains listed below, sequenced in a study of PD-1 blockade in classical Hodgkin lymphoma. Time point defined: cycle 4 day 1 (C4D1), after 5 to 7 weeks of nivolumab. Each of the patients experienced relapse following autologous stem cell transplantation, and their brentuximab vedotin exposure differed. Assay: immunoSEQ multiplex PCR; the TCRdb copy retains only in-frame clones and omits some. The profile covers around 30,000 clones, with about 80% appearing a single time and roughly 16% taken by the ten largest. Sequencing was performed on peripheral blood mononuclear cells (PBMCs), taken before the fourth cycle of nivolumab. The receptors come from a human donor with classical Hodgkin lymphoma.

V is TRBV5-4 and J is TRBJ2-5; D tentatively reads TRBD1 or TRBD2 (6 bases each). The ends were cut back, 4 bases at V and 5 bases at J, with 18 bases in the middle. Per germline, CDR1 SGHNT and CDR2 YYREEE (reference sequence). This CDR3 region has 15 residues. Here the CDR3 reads CASSAWHGGGETQYF. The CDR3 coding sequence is TGTGCCAGCAGCGCCTGGCACGGGGGCGGGGAGACCCAGTACTTC.

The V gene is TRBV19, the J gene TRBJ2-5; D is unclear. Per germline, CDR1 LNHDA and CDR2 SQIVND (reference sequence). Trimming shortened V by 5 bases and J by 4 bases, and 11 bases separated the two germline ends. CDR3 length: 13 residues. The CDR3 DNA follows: TGTGCCAGTAGTCAGGCAGTGGGAGAGACCCAGTACTTC. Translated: CASSQAVGETQYF.

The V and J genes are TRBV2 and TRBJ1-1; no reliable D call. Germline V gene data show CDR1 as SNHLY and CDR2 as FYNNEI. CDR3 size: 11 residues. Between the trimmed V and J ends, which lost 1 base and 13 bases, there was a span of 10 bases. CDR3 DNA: TGTGCCAGCAGTGAAGACCCTAAGGTTTTCTTT. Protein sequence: CASSEDPKVFF.

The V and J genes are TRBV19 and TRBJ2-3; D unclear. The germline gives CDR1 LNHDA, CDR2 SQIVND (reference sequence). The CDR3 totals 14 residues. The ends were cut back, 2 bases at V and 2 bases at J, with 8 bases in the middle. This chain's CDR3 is CASSIFLLTDTQYF. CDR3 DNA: TGTGCCAGTAGTATATTTCTACTCACAGATACGCAGTATTTT.

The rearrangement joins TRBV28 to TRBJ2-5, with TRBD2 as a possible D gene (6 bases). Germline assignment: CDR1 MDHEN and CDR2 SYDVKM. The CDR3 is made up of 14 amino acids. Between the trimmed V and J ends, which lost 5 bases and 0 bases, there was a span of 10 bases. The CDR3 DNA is TGTGCCAGCAGTGGAGGGGCCAACCAAGAGACCCAGTACTTC. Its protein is CASSGGANQETQYF. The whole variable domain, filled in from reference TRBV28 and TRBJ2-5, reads DVKVTQSSRYLVKRTGEKVFLECVQDMDHENMFWYRQDPGLGLRLIYFSYDVKMKEKGDIPEGYSVSREKKERFSLILESASTNQTSMYLCASSGGANQETQYFGPGTRLLVL.

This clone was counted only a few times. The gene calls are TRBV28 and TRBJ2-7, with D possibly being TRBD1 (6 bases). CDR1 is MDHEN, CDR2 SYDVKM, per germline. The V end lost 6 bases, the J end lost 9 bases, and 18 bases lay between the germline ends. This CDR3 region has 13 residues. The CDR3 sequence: CASSPRVLGGQYF. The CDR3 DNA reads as TGTGCCAGCAGCCCTCGTGTGCTAGGGGGGCAGTACTTC.

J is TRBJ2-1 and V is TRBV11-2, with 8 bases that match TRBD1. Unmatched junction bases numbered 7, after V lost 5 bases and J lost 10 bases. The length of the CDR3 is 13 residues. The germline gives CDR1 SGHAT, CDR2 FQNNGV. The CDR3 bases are TGTGCCAGCAGCCCCGGACAGGGTGGCGAGCAGTTCTTC. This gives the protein CASSPGQGGEQFF.

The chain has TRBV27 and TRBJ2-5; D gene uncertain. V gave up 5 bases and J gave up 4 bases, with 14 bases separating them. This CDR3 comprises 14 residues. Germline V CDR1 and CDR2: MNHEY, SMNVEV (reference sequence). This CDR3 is CASSPGWARETQYF. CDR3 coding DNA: TGTGCCAGCAGTCCCGGGTGGGCCCGAGAGACCCAGTACTTC.

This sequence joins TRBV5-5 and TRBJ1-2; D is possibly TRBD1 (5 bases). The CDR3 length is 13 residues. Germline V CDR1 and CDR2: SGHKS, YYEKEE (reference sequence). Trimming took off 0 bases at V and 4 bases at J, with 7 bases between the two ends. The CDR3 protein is CASSLEGFYGYTF. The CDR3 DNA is TGTGCCAGCAGCTTGGAGGGGTTCTATGGCTACACCTTC.

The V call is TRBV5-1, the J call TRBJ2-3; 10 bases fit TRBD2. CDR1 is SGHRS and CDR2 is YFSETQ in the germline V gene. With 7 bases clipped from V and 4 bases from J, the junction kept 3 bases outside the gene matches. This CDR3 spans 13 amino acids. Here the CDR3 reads CASRAGGADTQYF. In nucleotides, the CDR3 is TGCGCCAGCCGAGCGGGAGGGGCAGATACGCAGTATTTT.

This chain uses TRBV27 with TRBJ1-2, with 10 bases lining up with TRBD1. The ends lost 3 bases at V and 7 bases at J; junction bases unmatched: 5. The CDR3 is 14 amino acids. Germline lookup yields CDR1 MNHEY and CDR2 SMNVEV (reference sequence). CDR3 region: CASSFIGTGVGYTF. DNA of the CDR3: TGTGCCAGCAGTTTTATTGGGACAGGGGTTGGCTACACCTTC.

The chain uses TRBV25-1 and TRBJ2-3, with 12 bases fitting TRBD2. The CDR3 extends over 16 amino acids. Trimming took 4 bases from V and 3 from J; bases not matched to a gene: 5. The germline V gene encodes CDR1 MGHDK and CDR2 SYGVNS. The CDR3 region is CASSGILAGGTDTQYF. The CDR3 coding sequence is TGTGCCAGCAGTGGAATCCTAGCGGGAGGGACAGATACGCAGTATTTT. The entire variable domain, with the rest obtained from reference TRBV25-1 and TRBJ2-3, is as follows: EADIYQTPRYLVIGTGKKITLECSQTMGHDKMYWYQQDPGMELHLIHYSYGVNSTEKGDLSSESTVSRIRTEHFPLTLESARPSHTSQYLCASSGILAGGTDTQYFGPGTRLTVL.

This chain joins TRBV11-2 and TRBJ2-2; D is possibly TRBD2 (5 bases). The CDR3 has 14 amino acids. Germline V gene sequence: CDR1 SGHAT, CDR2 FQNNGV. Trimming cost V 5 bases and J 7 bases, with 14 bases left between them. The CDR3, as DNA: TGTGCCAGCAGCCTAACTAGACGCAGCGGGGAGCTGTTTTTT. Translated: CASSLTRRSGELFF.

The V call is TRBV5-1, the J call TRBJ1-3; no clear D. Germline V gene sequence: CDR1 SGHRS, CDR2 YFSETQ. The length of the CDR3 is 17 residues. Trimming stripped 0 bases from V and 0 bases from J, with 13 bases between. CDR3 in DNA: TGCGCCAGCAGCTTGGACGACACTAAATTCTCTGGAAACACCATATATTTT. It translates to CASSLDDTKFSGNTIYF.

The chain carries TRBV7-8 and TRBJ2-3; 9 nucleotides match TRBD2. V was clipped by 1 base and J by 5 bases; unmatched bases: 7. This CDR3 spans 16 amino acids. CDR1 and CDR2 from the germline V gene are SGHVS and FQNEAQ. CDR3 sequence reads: CASSLGASGKQDTQYF. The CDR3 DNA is TGTGCCAGCAGCTTAGGGGCTAGCGGGAAGCAAGATACGCAGTATTTT.

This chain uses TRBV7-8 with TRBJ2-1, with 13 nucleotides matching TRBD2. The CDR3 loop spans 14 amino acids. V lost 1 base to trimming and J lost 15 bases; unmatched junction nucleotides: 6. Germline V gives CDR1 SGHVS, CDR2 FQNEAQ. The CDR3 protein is CASSLGTSGGRPFF. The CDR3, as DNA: TGTGCCAGCAGCTTAGGGACTAGCGGGGGTAGACCGTTCTTC. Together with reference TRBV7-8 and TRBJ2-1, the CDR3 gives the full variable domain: GAGVSQSPRYKVAKRGQDVALRCDPISGHVSLFWYQQALGQGPEFLTYFQNEAQLDKSGLPSDRFFAERPEGSVSTLKIQRTQQEDSAVYLCASSLGTSGGRPFFGPGTRLTVL.